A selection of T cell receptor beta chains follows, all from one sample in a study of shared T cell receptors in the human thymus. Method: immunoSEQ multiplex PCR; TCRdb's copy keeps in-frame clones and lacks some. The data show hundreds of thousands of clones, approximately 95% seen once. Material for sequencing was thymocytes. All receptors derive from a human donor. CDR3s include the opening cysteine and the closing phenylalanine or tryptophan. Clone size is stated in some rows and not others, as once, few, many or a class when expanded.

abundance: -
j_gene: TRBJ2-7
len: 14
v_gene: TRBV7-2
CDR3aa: CASSCPGQTYEQYF

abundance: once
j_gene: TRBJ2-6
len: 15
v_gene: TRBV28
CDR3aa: CASSKDSSGANVLTF

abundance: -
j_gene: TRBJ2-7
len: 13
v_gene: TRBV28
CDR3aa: CASSLSGRYEQYF

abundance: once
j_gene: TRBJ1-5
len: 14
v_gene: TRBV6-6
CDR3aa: CASSLHGKGQPQHF

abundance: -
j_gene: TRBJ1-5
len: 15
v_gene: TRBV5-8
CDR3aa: CASSLYGGVNQPQHF

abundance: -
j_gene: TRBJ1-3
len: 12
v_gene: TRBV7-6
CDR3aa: CASSLESSTIYF

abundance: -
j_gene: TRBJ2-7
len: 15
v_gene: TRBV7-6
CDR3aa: CASSSDPGQGDEQYF

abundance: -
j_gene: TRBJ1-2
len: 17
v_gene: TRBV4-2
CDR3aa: CASSHAIGQASPYGYTF

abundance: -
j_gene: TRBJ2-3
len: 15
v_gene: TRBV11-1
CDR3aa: CASSPRPPRADTQYF

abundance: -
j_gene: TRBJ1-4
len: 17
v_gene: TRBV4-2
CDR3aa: CASSPYAPETTNEKLFF

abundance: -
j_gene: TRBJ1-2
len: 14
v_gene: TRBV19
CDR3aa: CASSIAQGNYGYTF

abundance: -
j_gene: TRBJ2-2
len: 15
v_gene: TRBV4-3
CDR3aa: CASSQRTGIPGELFF

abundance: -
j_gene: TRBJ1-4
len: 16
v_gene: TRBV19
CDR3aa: CASTEDVGATNEKLFF

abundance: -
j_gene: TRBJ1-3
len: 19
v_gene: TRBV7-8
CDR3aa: CASSSQGAGGLQRGNTIYF

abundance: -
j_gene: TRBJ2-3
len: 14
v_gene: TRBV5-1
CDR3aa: CASNSPKDTDTQYF

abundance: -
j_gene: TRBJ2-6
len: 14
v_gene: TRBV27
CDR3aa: CASSFSSGANVLTF

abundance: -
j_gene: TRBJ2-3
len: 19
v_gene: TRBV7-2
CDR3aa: CASSLTFSSGYPSTDTQYF

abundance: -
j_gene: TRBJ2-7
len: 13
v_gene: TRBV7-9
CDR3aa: CASSPFKSYEQYF

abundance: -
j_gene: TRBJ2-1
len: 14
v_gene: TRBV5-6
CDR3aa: CASSLLRVYNEQFF

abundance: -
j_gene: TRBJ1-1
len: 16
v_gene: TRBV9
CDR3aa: CASSVGTGEMNTEAFF

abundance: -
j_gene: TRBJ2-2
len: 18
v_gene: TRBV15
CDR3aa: CATSSSLASDSNTGELFF

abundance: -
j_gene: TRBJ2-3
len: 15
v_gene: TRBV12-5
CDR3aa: CASGPGTGSTDTQYF

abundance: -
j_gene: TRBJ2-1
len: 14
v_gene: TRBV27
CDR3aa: CASSSPGLPNEQFF

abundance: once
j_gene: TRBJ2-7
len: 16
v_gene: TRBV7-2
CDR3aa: CASTLKTGWGSYEQYF

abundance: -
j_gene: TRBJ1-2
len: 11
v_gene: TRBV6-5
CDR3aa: CASTKNYGYTF

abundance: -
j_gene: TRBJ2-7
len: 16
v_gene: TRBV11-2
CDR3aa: CASSLDEGAISYEQYF

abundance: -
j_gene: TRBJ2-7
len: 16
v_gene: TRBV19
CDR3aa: CASSLCGGSHPYEQYF

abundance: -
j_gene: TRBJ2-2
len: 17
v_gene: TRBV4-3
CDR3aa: CASSQEHLADNTGELFF

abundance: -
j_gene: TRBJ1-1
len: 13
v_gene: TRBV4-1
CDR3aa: CASSRRGYTEAFF

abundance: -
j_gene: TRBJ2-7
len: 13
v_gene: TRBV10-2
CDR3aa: CASRLAGEYEQYF

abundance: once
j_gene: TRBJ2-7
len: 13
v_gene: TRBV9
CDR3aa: CASSAEVGNEQYF

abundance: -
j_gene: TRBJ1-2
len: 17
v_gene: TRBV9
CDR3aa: CASSVLTGTENNYGYTF

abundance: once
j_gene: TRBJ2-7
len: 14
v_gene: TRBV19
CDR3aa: CASSKPGGPYEQYF

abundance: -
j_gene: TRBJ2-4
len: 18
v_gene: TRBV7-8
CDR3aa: CASSLGGVVLLAKNIQYF

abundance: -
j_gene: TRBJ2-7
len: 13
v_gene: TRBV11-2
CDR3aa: CASSRDSPYEQYF

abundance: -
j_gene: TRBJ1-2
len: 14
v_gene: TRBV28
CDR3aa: CASSLAVTPYGYTF

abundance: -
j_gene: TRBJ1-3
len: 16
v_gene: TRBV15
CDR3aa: CATSGRGRASGNTIYF

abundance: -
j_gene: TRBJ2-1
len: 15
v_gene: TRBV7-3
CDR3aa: CASSLSGSRTNEQFF

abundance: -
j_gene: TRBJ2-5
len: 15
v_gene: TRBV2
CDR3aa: CASSEVTSAGETQYF

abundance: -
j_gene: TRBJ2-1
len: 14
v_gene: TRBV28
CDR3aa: CASNDGTGDNEQFF

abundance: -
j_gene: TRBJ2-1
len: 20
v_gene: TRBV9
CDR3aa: CASSRHYGLAGVSSYNEQFF

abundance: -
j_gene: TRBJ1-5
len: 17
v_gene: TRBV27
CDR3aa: CASSLIRDGESRQPQHF

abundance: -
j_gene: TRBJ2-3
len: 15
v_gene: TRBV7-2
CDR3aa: CASSLAGRPTDTQYF

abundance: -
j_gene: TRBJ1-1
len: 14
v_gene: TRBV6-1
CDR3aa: CASSETERNTEAFF

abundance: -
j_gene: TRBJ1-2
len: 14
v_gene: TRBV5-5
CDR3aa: CASSLLGTGGGYTF

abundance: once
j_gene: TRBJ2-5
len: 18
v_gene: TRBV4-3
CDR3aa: CASSHSAKSRGRQETQYF

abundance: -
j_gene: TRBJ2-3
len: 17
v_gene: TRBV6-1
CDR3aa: CASSENGRWGQKDTQYF

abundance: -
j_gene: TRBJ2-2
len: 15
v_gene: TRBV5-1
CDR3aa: CASSSPGTTGGELFF

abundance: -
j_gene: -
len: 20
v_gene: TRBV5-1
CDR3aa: CASEAGSGERADTLSYEQYF

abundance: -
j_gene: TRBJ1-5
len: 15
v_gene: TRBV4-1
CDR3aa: CASSQEGRESQPQHF

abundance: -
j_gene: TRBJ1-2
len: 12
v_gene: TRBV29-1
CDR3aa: CSVEGAQHGYTF

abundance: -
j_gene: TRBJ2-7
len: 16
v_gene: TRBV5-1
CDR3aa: CASSLPLAGPSYEQYF

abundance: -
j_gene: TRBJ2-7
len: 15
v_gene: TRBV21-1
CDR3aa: CASSKAPGARYEQYF

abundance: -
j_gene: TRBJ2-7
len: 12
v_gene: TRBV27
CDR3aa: CASSLRQGEQYF

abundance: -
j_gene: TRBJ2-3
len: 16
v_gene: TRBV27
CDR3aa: CASLPRGRAVTDTQYF